This T cell receptor beta chain was found in a study of tumor-infiltrating lymphocytes in primary liver carcinoma (dated by TCRdb to the late 2010s). As for the study more broadly: Roughly five patients with histopathologically diagnosed primary liver carcinoma underwent surgical resection in China between November 2015 and 2016. The five patients, three men and two women aged 30 to 69 years, had hepatocellular carcinoma (four) or combined HCC and intrahepatic cholangiocarcinoma (one). The five patients had tumors staged T1-T3 N0M0, with maximum diameters ranging from about 4 to 10 cm. Roughly 3.65 to 7.13 million productive TCRbeta reads were obtained per sample, and no significant difference in read depth was found between tissue types. Across five regions of each liver tumor, along with adjacent normal tissue and blood, the study brought together TCRbeta repertoire sequencing, expression microarrays and whole-exome sequencing. A total of approximately 35 specimens from 5 patients, comprising some 25 tumor regions, 5 adjacent noncancerous liver tissues and 5 peripheral blood samples, were covered by TCRbeta repertoire sequencing. High reproducibility was observed for the technical replicate repertoires, with mean shared-clone rates about 0.92 and correlation coefficients above 0.98.

About this clonotype itself: Its antigen remains undetermined. One base away lies a much larger clone, so this may be a sequencing read error.

The full study reports these points: A significantly larger repertoire fraction was made up by the top 250 clones in tumors than in blood (p = 0.039). Because only the TCR beta chain was sequenced and unpaired alpha chains were not captured, true repertoire diversity is likely underestimated. Consistent with antigen-driven expansion, pairs of tumor regions showed higher repertoire overlap (mean about 36%) than either tumor-adjacent pairs (about 17%) or tumor-blood pairs (around 14%). Bulk unsorted samples precluded comparing CD4+ and CD8+ T cell repertoires. The study included only four or five patients, and the authors note findings should be validated in a larger study.

TCRbeta-specific cDNA was reverse-transcribed from roughly 500 ng total RNA using a constant-region primer and ProtoScript II reverse transcriptase. Construction of the TCRbeta libraries relied on three nested rounds of multiplex PCR, following a slightly modified ARM-PCR procedure. Each of the first two PCR rounds ran for approximately 10 cycles and used multiplex TRBV1-TRBV30 forward primers together with a Cbeta reverse primer. Sample barcodes and Illumina adapters were added in a final 25-cycle PCR with Deep VentR polymerase. Before sequencing, amplicons between 200 and 500 bp were purified from gel using a QIAquick gel extraction kit. The TCRbeta amplicons were sequenced with 250-bp paired-end reads on an Illumina HiSeq 2500. As for the original processing: Reads were quality-trimmed with Trimmomatic v0.33, and paired reads were merged with FLASH v1.2.11 to recover full CDR3 sequences. V, D and J germline segments were assigned to the rearranged TCRbeta sequences by MiGEC v1.2.1b. Clonotype statistics and Shannon-Wiener diversity indices were calculated with VDJtools v1.0.0. To reduce sampling bias, subsequent analyses other than the diversity analysis used only the 250 most abundant clonotypes in each sample. Using fastp trimming at Q25 and MiXCR clonotype assembly, TCRdb reanalyzed the public sequencing data and kept in-frame beta chains. Every distinct CDR3 protein forms one entry, paired with its most common genes and DNA. The V and J calls follow TCRdb's processing rather than the paper's. For this sample the table gives hundreds of thousands of distinct CDR3 sequences, of which 50% to 75% were detected only once. About 18% of the sample is in the top ten clones.

V loses 0 bases of germline sequence and J loses 2 bases, and the interval between the two ends is 8 bases. Measured from the cysteine to the phenylalanine, the CDR3 is 14 residues long. Left in the record is the CDR3 DNA by itself, 42 bases read in frame from the first base. The CDR1 and CDR2 encoded by the germline V gene are SQVTM and ANQGSEA. TRIzol reagent was used to extract blood RNA from unsorted whole blood, while the DNeasy Blood & Tissue kit provided the germline DNA. At the time of sampling, the patients were treatment-naive and had chronic HBV infection. Before surgery, approximately 3.8 milliliters of peripheral blood were collected into K2EDTA tubes.

What was sequenced was peripheral blood. This receptor was identified in a woman younger than 45 with primary liver carcinoma and hepatitis B virus infection. The chain was built from TRBV29-1 and TRBJ2-1; the D gene is unclear. The DNA sequence reads TGCAGCGTTGAAGATGCAACTACCTACAATGAGCAGTTCTTC. Its protein reads: CSVEDATTYNEQFF.